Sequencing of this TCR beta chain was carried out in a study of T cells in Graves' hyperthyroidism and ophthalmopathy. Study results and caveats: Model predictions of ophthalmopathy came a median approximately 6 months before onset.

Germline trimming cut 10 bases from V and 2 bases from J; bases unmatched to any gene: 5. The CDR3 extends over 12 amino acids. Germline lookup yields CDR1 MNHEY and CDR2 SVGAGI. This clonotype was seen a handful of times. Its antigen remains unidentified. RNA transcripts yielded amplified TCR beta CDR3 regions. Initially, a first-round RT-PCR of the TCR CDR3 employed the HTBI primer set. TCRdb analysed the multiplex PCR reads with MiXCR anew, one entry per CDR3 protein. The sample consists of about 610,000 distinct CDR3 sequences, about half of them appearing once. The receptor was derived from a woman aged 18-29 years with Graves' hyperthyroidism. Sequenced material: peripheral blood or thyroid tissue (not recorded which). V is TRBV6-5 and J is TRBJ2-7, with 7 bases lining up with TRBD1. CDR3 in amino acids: CATRDSAYEQYF. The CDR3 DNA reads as TGTGCCACCCGGGACAGCGCCTACGAGCAGTACTTC.